One sample yielded the 32 T cell receptor beta chains listed below, sequenced in a study of blood T cells in healthy people across ages (dated by TCRdb to about 2015). Library prep was done by 5' RACE. The reads were generated on an Illumina HiSeq 2500. A second roughly 6 to 12 cycle PCR used a sample-barcoded 5' primer and a J-beta primer mix. TCRdb trimmed the raw reads at Q25, called clones with MiXCR and kept productive beta chains. Merged by CDR3 protein, the rows form single entries marked with the most common genes and DNA. The sample table shows some 1 million distinct CDR3 sequences, and 35% to 55% are seen once. The ten top clones hold about 20% of the sample. The sample consisted of blood. The source is a woman aged 60-70 years in good health.

The rearrangement uses TRBV3-1 and TRBJ2-7; D ambiguous. The DNA end lines up better with TRBJ2-5; the J call may be wrong. Germline-derived CDR1 and CDR2 are LGHDT and YNNKEL (reference sequence). This CDR3 region has 12 residues. CDR3: CASSQDSRTQYF. The CDR3 DNA is TGTGCCAGCAGCCAAGATTCGAGGACCCAGTACTTC.

This clonotype turned up a few times. V gene TRBV27 combines with J gene TRBJ2-7; D is perhaps TRBD2 (6 bases). Germline lookup yields CDR1 MNHEY and CDR2 SMNVEV (reference sequence). This CDR3 spans 15 amino acids. Deletions cut 4 bases from V and 0 bases from J, with 13 bases between. CDR3 protein: CASSSAGRGSYEQYF. The CDR3 DNA sequence: TGTGCCAGCAGTTCCGCGGGAAGAGGCTCCTACGAGCAGTACTTC.

The V call is TRBV5-6, the J call TRBJ2-7; 9 bases fit TRBD1. CDR1 and CDR2 from the germline V gene are SGHDT and YYEEEE. Trimming cost V 4 bases and J 2 bases; bases outside gene matches: 10. CDR3 length equals 16 residues. Written as DNA, the CDR3 is TGTGCCAGCAGCCGTGACCGGGACAGGGTTCCCTACGAGCAGTACTTC. Protein: CASSRDRDRVPYEQYF.

The chain employs TRBV18 and TRBJ2-7; D ambiguous. Germline loops: CDR1 KGHSH, CDR2 LQKENI. This CDR3 contains 15 residues. Trimming left V 3 bases short and J 1 base short, with 13 bases between. The CDR3 protein is CASSPRDWNSYEQYF. In DNA, the CDR3 is TGTGCCAGCTCACCCAGAGACTGGAATTCCTACGAGCAGTACTTC.

The chain recombines TRBV4-2 with TRBJ1-2; D not certain. The CDR3 loop spans 14 amino acids. V lost 4 bases to trimming and J lost 7 bases, with 16 bases between them. Germline V gene sequence: CDR1 LGHNA, CDR2 YNFKEQ. The DNA for the CDR3 is TGTGCCAGCAGCCCCCCCGAGGGAAGGAGTGGCTACACCTTC. It yields the protein CASSPPEGRSGYTF.

This chain connects TRBV10-2 to TRBJ1-5; 7 nucleotides line up with TRBD1. The CDR3 length is 14 residues. Per the germline V gene, CDR1 is WSHSY and CDR2 is SAAADI. V lost 5 bases to trimming and J lost 4 bases; unmatched junction nucleotides: 5. CDR3 DNA sequence: TGCGCCAGCAGTAAGACAGGGCCAAATCAGCCCCAGCATTTT. This gives the protein CASSKTGPNQPQHF.

A remark on this clonotype: A much larger clone differs by one base, so this may be a read error. V usage is TRBV7-3 and J usage is TRBJ2-3; D is ambiguous. V lost 4 bases to trimming and J lost 2 bases, with 13 bases between them. The CDR3 extends over 15 amino acids. Germline V gives CDR1 SGHTA, CDR2 FQGTGA. The CDR3 region has the DNA TGTGCCAGCAGCTACAGACCTCCCCACACAGATACGCAGTATTTT. Translating it yields CASSYRPPHTDTQYF.

This clonotype was counted only a few times. Germline and junction disagree at one end, which may indicate a read error. The chain employs TRBV20-1 and TRBJ2-7; 12 bases match TRBD2. Per germline, CDR1 DFQATT and CDR2 SNEGSKA (reference sequence). The CDR3 runs to 16 residues. The CDR3 DNA is TGTAGTGCTAGTCCTCTAGCGGGAGGGCTTCCCTACGAGCAGTACTTC. This codes for CSASPLAGGLPYEQYF.

The CDR3 sequence is CASSLKRGNEQFF. In nucleotides, the CDR3 is TGTGCCAGCAGCTTAAAGAGAGGTAATGAGCAGTTCTTC. The chain is built from TRBV11-2 and TRBJ2-1, with D unclear. V shed 2 bases and J shed 7 bases, with 9 bases lying between them. Looked up from germline, CDR1 is SGHAT and CDR2 is FQNNGV. This CDR3 spans 13 amino acids.

The chain is built from TRBV5-6 and TRBJ2-3; possibly TRBD1 or TRBD2 for D (6 bases each). Looked up from germline, CDR1 is SGHDT and CDR2 is YYEEEE. V gave up 1 base and J gave up 6 bases, with 15 bases separating them. The CDR3 loop spans 15 amino acids. Written as DNA, the CDR3 is TGTGCCAGCAGCTTGACCGGGGGCAAGGGGGATACGCAGTATTTT. It yields the protein CASSLTGGKGDTQYF.

V and J are TRBV12-3 or TRBV12-4 and TRBJ1-2, with TRBD1 as a possible D gene (6 bases). Trimming removed 4 bases at V and 6 bases at J, with 9 bases between. The CDR3 length is 12 residues. The CDR3 region has the DNA TGTGCCAGCAGTTCCCGACAGGATGGCTACACCTTC. Its translation: CASSSRQDGYTF.

This clonotype was seen once. One base away lies a much larger clone, so this may be a sequencing read error. This chain uses TRBV13 with TRBJ2-1, with 7 bases that match TRBD2. Per germline, CDR1 PRHDT and CDR2 FYEKMQ (reference sequence). This CDR3 is built from 14 residues. The DNA for the CDR3 is TGTGCCGGCAGCTTACAGAGCGGGAAGGATGAGCAGTTCTTC. It yields the protein CAGSLQSGKDEQFF. Combining the CDR3 with reference TRBV13 and TRBJ2-1 gives the whole variable domain AAGVIQSPRHLIKEKRETATLKCYPIPRHDTVYWYQQGPGQDPQFLISFYEKMQSDKGSIPDRFSAQQFSDYHSELNMSSLELGDSALYFCAGSLQSGKDEQFFGPGTRLTVL.

About this clonotype itself: The junction does not match germline at one end; this may be a read error. The chain has TRBV4-2 and TRBJ2-3; no definite D call. The CDR3 has 16 amino acids. The germline CDR1 and CDR2 sequences are LGHNA and YNFKEQ. The chain's CDR3 is CASSTELGSSTETQYF. The CDR3 bases are TGTGCCAGCAGTACCGAATTAGGATCGAGCACAGAGACGCAGTATTTT.

V is TRBV28 and J is TRBJ2-1; maybe TRBD2 (7 bases). Deletions cut 11 bases from V and 4 bases from J, with 12 bases between. This CDR3 has 12 amino acids. CDR1 MDHEN and CDR2 SYDVKM come from the germline V gene. The CDR3: CAGGAVYNEQFF. The CDR3 DNA follows: TGTGCCGGGGGGGCTGTTTACAATGAGCAGTTCTTC.

This clonotype turned up a few times. This chain joins TRBV7-2 and TRBJ1-2; 9 positions match TRBD1. Germline V gene data show CDR1 as SGHTA and CDR2 as FQGNSA. The CDR3 consists of 15 residues. With 5 bases clipped from V and 2 bases from J, the junction kept 6 bases outside the gene matches. In DNA, the CDR3 is TGTGCCAGCAGCCCCCCCGGGACAGGGAACTATGGCTACACCTTC. Translating gives CASSPPGTGNYGYTF.

This clonotype showed up many times. J is TRBJ2-7 and V is TRBV12-3 or TRBV12-4; D unclear. This CDR3 is 12 amino acids long. Trimming cost V 5 bases and J 3 bases, with 8 bases left between them. CDR3 coding DNA: TGTGCCAGCAGTCTACAGAACTACGAGCAGTACTTC. Protein sequence: CASSLQNYEQYF.

The chain carries TRBV5-1 and TRBJ1-1, with D maybe TRBD1 (5 bases). Germline CDR1 SGHRS, CDR2 YFSETQ. There are 15 residues in the CDR3. V was shortened by 4 bases and J by 1 base, with 14 bases between the two germline ends. This chain's CDR3 is CASSAGGPGNTEAFF. The CDR3, as DNA: TGCGCCAGCAGCGCTGGGGGACCGGGGAACACTGAAGCTTTCTTT.

CDR3 sequence reads: CASSQITAGAREQYF. As DNA, the CDR3 is TGTGCCAGCAGCCAAATTACCGCGGGAGCTCGCGAGCAGTACTTC. The chain recombines TRBV14 with TRBJ2-7, with 7 bases matching TRBD2. Germline loops: CDR1 SGHDN, CDR2 FVKESK. The CDR3 length is 15 residues. V was pared by 2 bases and J by 6 bases, with 10 bases of the junction left unmatched.

The table lists this clonotype with a few counts. The chain employs TRBV13 and TRBJ2-7; no reliable D call. The CDR3 contains 16 residues. From germline, CDR1 is PRHDT and CDR2 FYEKMQ (reference sequence). Trimming cost V 2 bases and J 3 bases, with 17 bases left between them. The CDR3 DNA reads as TGTGCCAGCAGCTTAAGTGGCGTAGCACCAGACTACGAGCAGTACTTC. It encodes CASSLSGVAPDYEQYF.

This chain links TRBV7-3 with TRBJ2-1, with TRBD2 matching over 10 bases. The V segment lost 5 bases and the J segment 8 bases; nucleotides outside the gene matches: 6. The CDR3 extends over 14 amino acids. CDR1 SGHTA and CDR2 FQGTGA come from the germline V gene. CDR3 amino acids: CASSRLAGIDEQFF. Written as DNA, the CDR3 is TGTGCCAGCAGCCGACTAGCGGGTATAGATGAGCAGTTCTTC. Full variable domain (remainder filled in from reference TRBV7-3 and TRBJ2-1): GAGVSQTPSNKVTEKGKYVELRCDPISGHTALYWYRQSLGQGPEFLIYFQGTGAADDSGLPNDRFFAVRPEGSVSTLKIQRTERGDSAVYLCASSRLAGIDEQFFGPGTRLTVL.

V usage is TRBV2 and J usage is TRBJ2-1; 13 positions agree with TRBD2. The J segment lost 5 bases and the V segment lost 6 bases, leaving 1 base of the junction unmatched. CDR3 size: 14 residues. Germline loops: CDR1 SNHLY, CDR2 FYNNEI. The CDR3 nucleotides are TGTGCCAGCAGGGGGACTAGCGGGAACAATGAGCAGTTCTTC. Amino acids: CASRGTSGNNEQFF.

The chain carries TRBV12-3 or TRBV12-4 and TRBJ1-2; D is uncertain. V lost 6 bases to trimming and J lost 4 bases, with 12 bases between them. This CDR3 spans 13 amino acids. This chain's CDR3 is CASSPVPGYGYTF. The CDR3 DNA reads as TGTGCCAGCAGCCCTGTCCCCGGCTATGGCTACACCTTC.

The chain has TRBV9 and TRBJ2-3; possibly TRBD2 for D (6 bases). Trimming removed 0 bases at V and 1 base at J, with 12 bases between. From germline, CDR1 is SGDLS and CDR2 YYNGEE. The CDR3 length is 16 residues. The CDR3 loop reads CASSVVGSGRTDTQYF. The CDR3 bases are TGTGCCAGCAGCGTAGTAGGTAGCGGCCGCACAGATACGCAGTATTTT.

The chain is built from TRBV28 and TRBJ2-3; 11 nucleotides agree with TRBD1. The V segment lost 4 bases and the J segment 5 bases; nucleotides outside the gene matches: 5. Germline CDR1 reads MDHEN; CDR2 reads SYDVKM. This CDR3 spans 15 amino acids. The DNA for the CDR3 is TGTGCCAGCAGTTCCCGGACAGGGGGCGTAGATACGCAGTATTTT. Translated, it gives CASSSRTGGVDTQYF.

This clonotype has a handful of counts. V is TRBV20-1 and J is TRBJ2-3; the D is unclear. Germline CDR1 DFQATT, CDR2 SNEGSKA (reference sequence). The CDR3 totals 13 residues. V was clipped by 4 bases and J by 6 bases, with 14 bases between them. In DNA, the CDR3 is TGCAGTGCTACAAAAACGGTCAGCGATACGCAGTATTTT. It yields the protein CSATKTVSDTQYF.

This clonotype was detected only a few times. The chain joins TRBV6-5 to TRBJ2-7, with D perhaps TRBD1 (5 bases). Deletions cut 7 bases from V and 0 bases from J, with 16 bases between. Germline-derived CDR1 and CDR2 are MNHEY and SVGAGI. The CDR3 has 15 residues. The CDR3 sequence is CASTLAAGLSYEQYF. CDR3 bases: TGTGCCAGCACCCTCGCGGCAGGGCTCTCCTACGAGCAGTACTTC.

The chain combines TRBV5-1 with TRBJ2-1; 7 bases are a match to TRBD2. V dropped 0 bases and J dropped 5; count of bases not matched to a gene: 5. CDR1 and CDR2 (germline): SGHRS, YFSETQ. CDR3 length equals 15 residues. CDR3 nucleotides: TGCGCCAGCAGCTTGGTGGCGGGGGACCACAATGAGCAGTTCTTC. Amino acid sequence: CASSLVAGDHNEQFF.

A few counts support this clonotype. The chain carries TRBV10-3 and TRBJ2-7; TRBD2 might be the D (6 bases). The CDR3 is made up of 15 amino acids. V lost 4 bases and J lost 5, with 18 bases in between. The germline gives CDR1 ENHRY, CDR2 SYGVKD. CDR3 region: CAISVGAGSTNEQYF. The CDR3, as DNA: TGTGCCATCAGTGTTGGTGCCGGGAGTACGAACGAGCAGTACTTC.

The rearrangement joins TRBV5-1 to TRBJ2-1; 8 positions match TRBD1. Germline CDR1 is SGHRS and CDR2 is YFSETQ. The CDR3 contains 14 residues. V lost 1 base to trimming and J lost 6 bases; unmatched junction nucleotides: 3. CDR3 coding DNA: TGCGCCAGCAGCTTGCGGACAGGGTTCAATGAGCAGTTCTTC. Amino acids: CASSLRTGFNEQFF.

This chain uses TRBV5-1 with TRBJ2-1, with 15 bases fitting TRBD2. Losses at the gene ends were 5 bases for V and 7 bases for J; bases not matched to a gene: 10. Looked up from germline, CDR1 is SGHRS and CDR2 is YFSETQ. CDR3 length equals 17 residues. The CDR3 spells CASSPTGTSGRSNEQFF. CDR3 DNA: TGCGCCAGCAGTCCCACAGGGACTAGCGGGAGGAGTAATGAGCAGTTCTTC.

CDR3 amino acids: CASSLWVSQPQHF. The CDR3 nucleotides read TGTGCCAGCAGTTTATGGGTGAGTCAGCCCCAGCATTTT. V is TRBV27 and J is TRBJ1-5; D ambiguous. Trimming removed 1 base at V and 6 bases at J, with 7 bases between. CDR3 size: 13 residues. From germline, CDR1 is MNHEY and CDR2 SMNVEV (reference sequence).

This clonotype has only a few counts. A much larger clone differs from this one at a single base, so this may be a read error. The CDR3 DNA sequence: TGTGCCATCAGTGGGCAACTAGCGCGCGGGAATGAGCAGTACTTC. Amino acids: CAISGQLARGNEQYF. This sequence joins TRBV10-3 and TRBJ2-7, with 7 bases lining up with TRBD2. Trimming cost V 4 bases and J 7 bases; bases outside gene matches: 13. The CDR3 loop spans 15 amino acids. CDR1 is ENHRY and CDR2 is SYGVKD in the germline V gene.